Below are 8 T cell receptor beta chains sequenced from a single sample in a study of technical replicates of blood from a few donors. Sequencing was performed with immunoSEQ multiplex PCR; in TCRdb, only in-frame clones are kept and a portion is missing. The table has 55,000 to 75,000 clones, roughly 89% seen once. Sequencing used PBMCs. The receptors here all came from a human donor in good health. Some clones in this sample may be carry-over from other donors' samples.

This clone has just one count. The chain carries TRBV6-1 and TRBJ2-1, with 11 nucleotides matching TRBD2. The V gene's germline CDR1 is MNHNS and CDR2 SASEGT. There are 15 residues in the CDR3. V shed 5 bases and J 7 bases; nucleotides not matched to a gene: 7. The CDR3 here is CASSSGTSGENEQFF. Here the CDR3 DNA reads TGTGCCAGCAGTTCCGGGACTAGCGGCGAGAATGAGCAGTTCTTC.

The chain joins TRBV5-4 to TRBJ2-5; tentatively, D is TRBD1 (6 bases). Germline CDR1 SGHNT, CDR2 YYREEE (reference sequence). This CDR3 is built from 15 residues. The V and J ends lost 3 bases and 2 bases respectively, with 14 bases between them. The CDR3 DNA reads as TGTGCCAGCAGCTATATTTGGGGGCCACAAGAGACCCAGTACTTC. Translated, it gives CASSYIWGPQETQYF.

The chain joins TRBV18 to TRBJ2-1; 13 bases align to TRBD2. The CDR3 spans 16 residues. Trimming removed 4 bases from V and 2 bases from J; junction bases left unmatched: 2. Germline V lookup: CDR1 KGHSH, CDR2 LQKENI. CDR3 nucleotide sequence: TGTGCCAGCTCACTAGGGACTAGCGGGACCTACAATGAGCAGTTCTTC. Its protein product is CASSLGTSGTYNEQFF.

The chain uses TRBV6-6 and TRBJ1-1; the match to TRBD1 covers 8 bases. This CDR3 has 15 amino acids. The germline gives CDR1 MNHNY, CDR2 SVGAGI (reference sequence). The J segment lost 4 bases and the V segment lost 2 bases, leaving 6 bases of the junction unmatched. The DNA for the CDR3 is TGTGCCAGCAGTTACCCGGGACAGGAGACCACTGAAGCTTTCTTT. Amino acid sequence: CASSYPGQETTEAFF.

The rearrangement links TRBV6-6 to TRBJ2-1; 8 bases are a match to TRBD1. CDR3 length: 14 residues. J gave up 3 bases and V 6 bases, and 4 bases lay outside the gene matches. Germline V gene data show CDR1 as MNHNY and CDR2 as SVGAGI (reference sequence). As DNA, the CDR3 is TGTGCCAGCAGACCCGGGACAGGCTACAATGAGCAGTTCTTC. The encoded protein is CASRPGTGYNEQFF.

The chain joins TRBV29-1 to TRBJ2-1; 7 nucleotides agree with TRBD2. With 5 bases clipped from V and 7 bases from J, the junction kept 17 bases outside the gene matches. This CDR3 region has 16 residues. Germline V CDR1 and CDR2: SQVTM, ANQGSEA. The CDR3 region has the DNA TGCAGCGTTACCCCCCCGGGGCGGGAGACCTTGAATGAGCAGTTCTTC. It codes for CSVTPPGRETLNEQFF.

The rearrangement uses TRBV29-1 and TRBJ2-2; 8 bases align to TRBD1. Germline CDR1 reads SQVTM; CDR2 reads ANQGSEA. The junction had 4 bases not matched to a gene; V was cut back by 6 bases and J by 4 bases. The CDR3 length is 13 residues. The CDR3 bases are TGCAGCGTCGAAACAGGGGGCACCGGGGAGCTGTTTTTT. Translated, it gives CSVETGGTGELFF.

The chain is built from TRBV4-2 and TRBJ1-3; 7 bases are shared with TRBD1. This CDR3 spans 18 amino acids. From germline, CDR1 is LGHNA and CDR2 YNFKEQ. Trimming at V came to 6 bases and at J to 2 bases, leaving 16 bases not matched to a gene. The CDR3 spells CASRLYFSGGGTGNTIYF. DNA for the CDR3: TGTGCCAGCAGGCTTTACTTCTCCGGAGGGGGCACTGGAAACACCATATATTTT.